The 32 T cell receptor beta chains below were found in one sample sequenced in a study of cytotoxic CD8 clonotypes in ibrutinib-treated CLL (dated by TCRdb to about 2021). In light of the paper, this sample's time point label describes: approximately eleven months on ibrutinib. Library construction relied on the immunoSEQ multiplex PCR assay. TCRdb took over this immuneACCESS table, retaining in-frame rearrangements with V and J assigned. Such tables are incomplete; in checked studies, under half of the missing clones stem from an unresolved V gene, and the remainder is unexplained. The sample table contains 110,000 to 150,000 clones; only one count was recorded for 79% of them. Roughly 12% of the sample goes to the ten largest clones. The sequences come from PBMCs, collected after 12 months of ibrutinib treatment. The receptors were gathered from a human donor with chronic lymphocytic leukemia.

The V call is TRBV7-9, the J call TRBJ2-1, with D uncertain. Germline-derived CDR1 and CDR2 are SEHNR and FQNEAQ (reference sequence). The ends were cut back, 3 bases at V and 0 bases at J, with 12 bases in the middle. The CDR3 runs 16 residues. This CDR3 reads CASSLTEFSSYNEQFF. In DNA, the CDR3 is TGTGCCAGCAGCTTGACCGAGTTTAGCTCCTACAATGAGCAGTTCTTC.

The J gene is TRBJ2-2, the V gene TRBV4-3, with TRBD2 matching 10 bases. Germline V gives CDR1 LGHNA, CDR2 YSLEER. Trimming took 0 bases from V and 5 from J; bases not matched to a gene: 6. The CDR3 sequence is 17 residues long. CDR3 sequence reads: CASSQDLASGRTGELFF. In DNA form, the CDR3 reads TGCGCCAGCAGCCAAGATTTGGCTAGCGGGAGAACCGGGGAGCTGTTTTTT.

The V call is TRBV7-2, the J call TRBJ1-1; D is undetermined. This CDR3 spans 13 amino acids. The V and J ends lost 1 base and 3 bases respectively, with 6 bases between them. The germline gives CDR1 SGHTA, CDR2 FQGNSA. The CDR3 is CASSLGTDTEAFF. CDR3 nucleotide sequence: TGTGCCAGCAGCTTAGGGACGGACACTGAAGCTTTCTTT.

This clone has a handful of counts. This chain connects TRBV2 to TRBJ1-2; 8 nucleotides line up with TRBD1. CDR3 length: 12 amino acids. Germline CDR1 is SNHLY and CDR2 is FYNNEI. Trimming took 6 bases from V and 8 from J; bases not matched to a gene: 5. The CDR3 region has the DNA TGTGCCAGCAGACAGGGGGTATGGGGCTACACCTTC. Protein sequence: CASRQGVWGYTF. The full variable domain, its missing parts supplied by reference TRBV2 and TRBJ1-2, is EPEVTQTPSHQVTQMGQEVILRCVPISNHLYFYWYRQILGQKVEFLVSFYNNEISEKSEIFDDQFSVERPDGSNFTLKIRSTKLEDSAMYFCASRQGVWGYTFGSGTRLTVV.

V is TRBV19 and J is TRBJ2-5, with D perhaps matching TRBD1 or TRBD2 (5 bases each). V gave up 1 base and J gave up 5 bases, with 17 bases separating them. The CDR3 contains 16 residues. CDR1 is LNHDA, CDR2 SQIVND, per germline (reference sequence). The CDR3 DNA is TGTGCCAGTAGTATAGTTTTGGGGGAAGGGACCGAGACCCAGTACTTC. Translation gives CASSIVLGEGTETQYF.

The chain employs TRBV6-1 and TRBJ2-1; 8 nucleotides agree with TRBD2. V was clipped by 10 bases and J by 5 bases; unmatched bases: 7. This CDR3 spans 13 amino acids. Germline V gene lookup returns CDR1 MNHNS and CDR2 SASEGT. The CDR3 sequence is CAINSGADNEQFF. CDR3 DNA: TGTGCCATCAATAGCGGGGCTGACAATGAGCAGTTCTTC.

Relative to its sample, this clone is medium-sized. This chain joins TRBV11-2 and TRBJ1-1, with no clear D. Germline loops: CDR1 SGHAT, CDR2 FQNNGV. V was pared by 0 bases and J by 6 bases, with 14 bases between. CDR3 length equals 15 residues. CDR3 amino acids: CASSLDPGFRAEAFF. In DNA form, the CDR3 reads TGTGCCAGCAGCTTAGATCCCGGGTTTCGGGCTGAAGCTTTCTTT.

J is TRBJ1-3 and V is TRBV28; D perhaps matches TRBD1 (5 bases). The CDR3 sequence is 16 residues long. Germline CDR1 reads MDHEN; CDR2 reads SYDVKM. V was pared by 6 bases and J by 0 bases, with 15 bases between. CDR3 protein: CASSPWQGNSGNTIYF. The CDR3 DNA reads TGTGCCAGCAGCCCTTGGCAGGGAAACTCTGGAAACACCATATATTTT.

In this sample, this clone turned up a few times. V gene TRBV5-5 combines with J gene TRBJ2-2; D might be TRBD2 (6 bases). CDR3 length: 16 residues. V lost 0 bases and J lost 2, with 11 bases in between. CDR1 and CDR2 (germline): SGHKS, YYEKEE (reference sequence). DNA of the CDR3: TGTGCCAGCAGCTTGGTCGGGAGTTCAAACACCGGGGAGCTGTTTTTT. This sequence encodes CASSLVGSSNTGELFF.

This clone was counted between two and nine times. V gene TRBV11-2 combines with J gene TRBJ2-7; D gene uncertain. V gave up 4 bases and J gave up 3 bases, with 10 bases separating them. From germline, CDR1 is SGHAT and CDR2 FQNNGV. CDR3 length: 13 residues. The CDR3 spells CASSSDAYYEQYF. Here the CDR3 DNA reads TGTGCCAGCAGCTCGGACGCATACTACGAGCAGTACTTC.

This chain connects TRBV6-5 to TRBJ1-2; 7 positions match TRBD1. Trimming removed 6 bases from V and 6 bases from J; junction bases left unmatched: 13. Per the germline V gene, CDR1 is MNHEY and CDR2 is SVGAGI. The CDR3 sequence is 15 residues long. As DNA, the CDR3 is TGTGCCAGCAGCGGCCCAGACAGGGTCTATGATGGCTACACCTTC. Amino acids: CASSGPDRVYDGYTF.

The DNA of the CDR3 is TGCGCCAGCAGCGTGGCTAGCGGAGCCTACGAGCAGTACTTC. Translation: CASSVASGAYEQYF. The rearrangement joins TRBV4-3 to TRBJ2-7; TRBD2 aligns across 7 bases. Losses at the gene ends were 5 bases for V and 2 bases for J; bases not matched to a gene: 6. Germline CDR1 is LGHNA and CDR2 is YSLEER. The CDR3 length is 14 residues.

This chain's CDR3 is CASSLAGVGELFF. CDR3 sequence (DNA): TGTGCCAGCAGCTTGGCCGGGGTCGGGGAGCTGTTTTTT. This chain links TRBV5-4 with TRBJ2-2; a possible D gene is TRBD2 (5 bases). The ends were cut back, 0 bases at V and 7 bases at J, with 7 bases in the middle. CDR1 SGHNT and CDR2 YYREEE come from the germline V gene (reference sequence). The CDR3 is made up of 13 amino acids. Supplemented by reference TRBV5-4 and TRBJ2-2, the full variable domain reads ETGVTQSPTHLIKTRGQQVTLRCSSQSGHNTVSWYQQALGQGPQFIFQYYREEENGRGNFPPRFSGLQFPNYSSELNVNALELDDSALYLCASSLAGVGELFFGEGSRLTVL.

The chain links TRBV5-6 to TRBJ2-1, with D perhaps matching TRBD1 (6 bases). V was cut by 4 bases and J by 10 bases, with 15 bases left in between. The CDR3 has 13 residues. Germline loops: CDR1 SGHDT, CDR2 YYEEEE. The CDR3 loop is CASSPKTGTEQFF. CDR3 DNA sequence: TGTGCCAGCAGCCCTAAAACAGGGACGGAGCAGTTCTTC.

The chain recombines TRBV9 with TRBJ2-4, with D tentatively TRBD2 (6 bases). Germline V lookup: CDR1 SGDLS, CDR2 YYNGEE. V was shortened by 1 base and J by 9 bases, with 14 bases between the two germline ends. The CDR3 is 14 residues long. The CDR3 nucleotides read TGTGCCAGCAGCGTAAAACCGGGAGAAGGCATTCAGTACTTC. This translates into CASSVKPGEGIQYF.

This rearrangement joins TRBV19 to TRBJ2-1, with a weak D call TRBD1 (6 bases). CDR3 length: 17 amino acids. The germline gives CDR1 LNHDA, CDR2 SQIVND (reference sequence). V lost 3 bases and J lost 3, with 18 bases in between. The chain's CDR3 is CASSIRSSRGFYNEQFF. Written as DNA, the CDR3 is TGTGCCAGTAGTATCCGAAGTAGCAGGGGTTTCTACAATGAGCAGTTCTTC.

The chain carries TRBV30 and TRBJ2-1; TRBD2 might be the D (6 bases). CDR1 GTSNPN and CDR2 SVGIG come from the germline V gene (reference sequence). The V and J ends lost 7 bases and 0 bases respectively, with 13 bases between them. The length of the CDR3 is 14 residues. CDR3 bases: TGTGCCTTGGATAGGGACTCCTCCTACAATGAGCAGTTCTTC. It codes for CALDRDSSYNEQFF.

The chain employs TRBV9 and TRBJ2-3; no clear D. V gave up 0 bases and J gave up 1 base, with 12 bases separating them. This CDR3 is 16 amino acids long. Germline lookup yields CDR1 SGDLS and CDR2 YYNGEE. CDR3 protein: CASSVGGLPRTDTQYF. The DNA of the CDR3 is TGTGCCAGCAGCGTAGGAGGTTTACCCCGCACAGATACGCAGTATTTT.

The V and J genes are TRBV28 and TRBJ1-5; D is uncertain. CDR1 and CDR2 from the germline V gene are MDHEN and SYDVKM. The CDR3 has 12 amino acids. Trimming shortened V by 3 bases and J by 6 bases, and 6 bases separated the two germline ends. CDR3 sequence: CASSFPVQPQHF. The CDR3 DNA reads TGTGCCAGCAGTTTTCCTGTTCAGCCCCAGCATTTT.

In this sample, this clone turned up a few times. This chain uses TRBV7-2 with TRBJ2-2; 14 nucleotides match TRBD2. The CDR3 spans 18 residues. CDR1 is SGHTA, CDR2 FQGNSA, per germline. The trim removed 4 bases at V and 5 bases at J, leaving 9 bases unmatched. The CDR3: CASSSRPGTSGRTGELFF. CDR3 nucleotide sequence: TGTGCCAGCAGCTCCCGACCCGGGACTAGCGGGAGAACCGGGGAGCTGTTTTTT. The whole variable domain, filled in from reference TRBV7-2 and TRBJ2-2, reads GAGVSQSPSNKVTEKGKDVELRCDPISGHTALYWYRQSLGQGLEFLIYFQGNSAPDKSGLPSDRFSAERTGGSVSTLTIQRTQQEDSAVYLCASSSRPGTSGRTGELFFGEGSRLTVL.

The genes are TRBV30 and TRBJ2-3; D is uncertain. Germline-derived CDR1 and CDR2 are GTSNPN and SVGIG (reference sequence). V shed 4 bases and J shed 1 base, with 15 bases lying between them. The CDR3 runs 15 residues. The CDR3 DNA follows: TGTGCCTGGACCGGTCCGGTGGCGCGCACAGATACGCAGTATTTT. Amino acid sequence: CAWTGPVARTDTQYF.

The CDR3 loop reads CASSYGHKIPNTEAFF. DNA for the CDR3: TGTGCCAGCAGCTACGGACACAAAATCCCCAACACTGAAGCTTTCTTT. The chain uses TRBV5-6 and TRBJ1-1, with TRBD1 as a possible D gene (5 bases). V lost 3 bases to trimming and J lost 2 bases, with 17 bases between them. The CDR3 spans 16 residues. The germline V gene encodes CDR1 SGHDT and CDR2 YYEEEE.

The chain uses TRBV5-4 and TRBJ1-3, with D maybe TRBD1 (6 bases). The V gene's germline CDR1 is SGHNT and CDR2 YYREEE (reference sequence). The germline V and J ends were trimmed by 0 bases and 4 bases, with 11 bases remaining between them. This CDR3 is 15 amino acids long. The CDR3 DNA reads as TGTGCCAGCAGCTTGGACCAGGGGCAGGGAAACACCATATATTTT. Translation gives CASSLDQGQGNTIYF.

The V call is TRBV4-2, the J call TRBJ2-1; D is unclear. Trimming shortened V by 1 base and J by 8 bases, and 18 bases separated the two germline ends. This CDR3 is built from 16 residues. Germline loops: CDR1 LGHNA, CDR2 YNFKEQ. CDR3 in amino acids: CASSQGPTLFTDEQFF. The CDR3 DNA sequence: TGTGCCAGCAGCCAAGGGCCAACTCTTTTTACTGATGAGCAGTTCTTC.

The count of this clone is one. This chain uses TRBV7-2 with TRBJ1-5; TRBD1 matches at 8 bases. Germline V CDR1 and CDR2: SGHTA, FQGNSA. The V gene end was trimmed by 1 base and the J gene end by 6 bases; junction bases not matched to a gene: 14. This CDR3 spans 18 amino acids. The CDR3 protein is CASSLGNWAAGGFQPQHF. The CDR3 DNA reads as TGTGCCAGCAGCTTAGGCAACTGGGCGGCAGGGGGCTTTCAGCCCCAGCATTTT. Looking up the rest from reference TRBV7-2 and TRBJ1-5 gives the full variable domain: GAGVSQSPSNKVTEKGKDVELRCDPISGHTALYWYRQSLGQGLEFLIYFQGNSAPDKSGLPSDRFSAERTGGSVSTLTIQRTQQEDSAVYLCASSLGNWAAGGFQPQHFGDGTRLSIL.

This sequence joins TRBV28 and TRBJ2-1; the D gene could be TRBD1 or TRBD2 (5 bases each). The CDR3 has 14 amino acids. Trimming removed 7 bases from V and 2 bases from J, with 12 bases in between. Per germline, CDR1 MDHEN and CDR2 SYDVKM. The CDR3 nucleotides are TGTGCCAGCAATGACCCGGGACCCTACAATGAGCAGTTCTTC. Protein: CASNDPGPYNEQFF.

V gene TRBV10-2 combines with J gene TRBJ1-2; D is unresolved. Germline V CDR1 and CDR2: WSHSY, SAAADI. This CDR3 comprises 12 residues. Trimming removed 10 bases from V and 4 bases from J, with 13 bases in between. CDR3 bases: TGCGCCACCTCCAATAGGGTCTATGGCTACACCTTC. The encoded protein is CATSNRVYGYTF.

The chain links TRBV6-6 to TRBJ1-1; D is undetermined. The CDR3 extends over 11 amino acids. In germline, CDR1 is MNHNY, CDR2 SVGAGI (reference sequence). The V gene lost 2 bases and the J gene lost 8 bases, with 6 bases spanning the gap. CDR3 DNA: TGTGCCAGCAGTTACGGTGTGGAAGCTTTCTTT. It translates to CASSYGVEAFF.

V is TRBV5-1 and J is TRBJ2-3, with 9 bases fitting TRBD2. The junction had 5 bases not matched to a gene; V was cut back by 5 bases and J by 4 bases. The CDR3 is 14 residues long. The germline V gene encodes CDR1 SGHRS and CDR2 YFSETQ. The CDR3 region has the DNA TGCGCCAGCAGGCTAGCGGGATTCTCAGATACGCAGTATTTT. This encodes CASRLAGFSDTQYF.

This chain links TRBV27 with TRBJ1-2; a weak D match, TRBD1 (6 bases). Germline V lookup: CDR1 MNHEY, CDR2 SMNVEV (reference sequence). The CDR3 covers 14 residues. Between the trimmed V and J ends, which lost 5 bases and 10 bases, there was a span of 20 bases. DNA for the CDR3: TGTGCCAGCAGTGGCCGGGACATCTTAGATGACTACACCTTC. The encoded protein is CASSGRDILDDYTF.

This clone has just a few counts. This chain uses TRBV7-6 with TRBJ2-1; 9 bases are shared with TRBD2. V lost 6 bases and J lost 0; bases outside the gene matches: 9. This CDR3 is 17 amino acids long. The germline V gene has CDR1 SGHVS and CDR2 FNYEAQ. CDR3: CASSPLAGLSSYNEQFF. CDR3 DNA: TGTGCCAGCAGTCCTCTAGCGGGGCTGAGCTCCTACAATGAGCAGTTCTTC.

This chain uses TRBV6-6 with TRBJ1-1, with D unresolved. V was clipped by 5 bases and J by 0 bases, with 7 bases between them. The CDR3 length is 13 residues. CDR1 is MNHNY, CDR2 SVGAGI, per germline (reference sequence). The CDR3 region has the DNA TGTGCCAGCAGTCCTCAGTTGAACACTGAAGCTTTCTTT. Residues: CASSPQLNTEAFF.